The 20 T cell receptor beta chains listed next were all sequenced from one sample in a study of T cells and Merkel cell carcinoma outcomes. Sequencing was performed with immunoSEQ multiplex PCR; in TCRdb, only in-frame clones are kept and a portion is missing. Seen here are over 10,000 clones, nearly 97% observed once, and the top ten hold about 0.94%. Sequenced material: tumor tissue from Merkel cell carcinoma. All receptors come from a human donor with Merkel cell carcinoma.

J is TRBJ2-7 and V is TRBV5-1; either TRBD1 or TRBD2 may supply D (5 bases each). The CDR3 sequence is 15 residues long. Trimming stripped 3 bases from V and 5 bases from J, with 18 bases between. Per germline, CDR1 SGHRS and CDR2 YFSETQ. CDR3 amino acids: CASSWGTGSVDEQYF. The CDR3 DNA sequence: TGCGCCAGCAGCTGGGGGACGGGGTCGGTGGACGAGCAGTACTTC.

The V and J genes are TRBV4-3 and TRBJ2-3; a weak D match, TRBD2 (5 bases). Per the germline V gene, CDR1 is LGHNA and CDR2 is YSLEER. Trimming took 0 bases from V and 1 from J, leaving 11 bases between them. CDR3 size: 16 residues. CDR3 amino acids: CASSQDSSMGTDTQYF. The CDR3 DNA reads as TGCGCCAGCAGCCAAGATTCTAGCATGGGCACAGATACGCAGTATTTT.

The chain joins TRBV27 to TRBJ2-7; TRBD2 agrees at 8 bases. The CDR3 covers 15 residues. Germline assignment: CDR1 MNHEY and CDR2 SMNVEV (reference sequence). The J segment lost 7 bases and the V segment lost 2 bases, leaving 10 bases of the junction unmatched. The DNA for the CDR3 is TGTGCCAGCAGTTTAGGAAACGGGAGGGCAAGGGAGCAGTACTTC. This encodes CASSLGNGRAREQYF.

This sequence joins TRBV28 and TRBJ1-1; 11 bases line up with TRBD1. The CDR3 contains 14 residues. Germline V lookup: CDR1 MDHEN, CDR2 SYDVKM. Unmatched junction bases numbered 11, after V lost 7 bases and J lost 10 bases. The CDR3 DNA sequence: TGTGCCAGCACTACCGGGACAGGGGGATTCGGAGCTTTCTTT. Encoded protein: CASTTGTGGFGAFF.

This sequence joins TRBV25-1 and TRBJ1-1, with a possible D match to TRBD1 (6 bases). The CDR3 has 16 residues. V lost 3 bases to trimming and J lost 0 bases, with 14 bases between them. The germline V gene has CDR1 MGHDK and CDR2 SYGVNS. DNA for the CDR3: TGTGCCAGCAGTGATTGGGGGGGGGCCATGAACACTGAAGCTTTCTTT. This translates into CASSDWGGAMNTEAFF. Full variable domain (outside the CDR3, taken from reference TRBV25-1 and TRBJ1-1): EADIYQTPRYLVIGTGKKITLECSQTMGHDKMYWYQQDPGMELHLIHYSYGVNSTEKGDLSSESTVSRIRTEHFPLTLESARPSHTSQYLCASSDWGGAMNTEAFFGQGTRLTVV.

This chain uses TRBV27 with TRBJ1-1; 7 bases align to TRBD1. Trimming at V came to 5 bases and at J to 2 bases, leaving 11 bases not matched to a gene. The V gene's germline CDR1 is MNHEY and CDR2 SMNVEV (reference sequence). This CDR3 contains 16 residues. The CDR3, as DNA: TGTGCCAGCAGTCCAAAGGGACAGACAGTCAACACTGAAGCTTTCTTT. It yields the protein CASSPKGQTVNTEAFF.

Points on this clone: The DNA is omitted, as the CDR3 cannot be located on it reliably, and the CDR3 follows TCRdb's listing. The chain uses TRBV12-5 and TRBJ1-1; whether TRBD1, the table's D call, matches the DNA was not checked. Per germline, CDR1 LGHNT and CDR2 FRNRAP. The CDR3 contains 14 residues when both ends are counted. This CDR3 is CASGVAQGNTEACF.

CDR3 bases: TGTGCCAGCTCCGGACAGGTGAACACTGAAGCTTTCTTT. This translates into CASSGQVNTEAFF. The chain carries TRBV18 and TRBJ1-1, with 7 nucleotides matching TRBD1. The V and J ends lost 6 bases and 0 bases, in that order; junction bases with no gene match: 1. The germline CDR1 and CDR2 sequences are KGHSH and LQKENI. The CDR3 is made up of 13 amino acids.

This rearrangement joins TRBV9 to TRBJ2-7, with TRBD2 as a possible D gene (6 bases). The CDR3 is 15 amino acids. The germline V gene has CDR1 SGDLS and CDR2 YYNGEE. V lost 1 base to trimming and J lost 2 bases, with 13 bases between them. The CDR3: CASSVLGTPAYEQYF. The CDR3 DNA reads TGTGCCAGCAGCGTACTCGGGACTCCTGCCTACGAGCAGTACTTC.

The chain carries TRBV28 and TRBJ1-1; 7 nucleotides agree with TRBD1. Germline V gene lookup returns CDR1 MDHEN and CDR2 SYDVKM. The V and J ends lost 7 bases and 4 bases, in that order; junction bases with no gene match: 9. The length of the CDR3 is 14 residues. DNA for the CDR3: TGTGCCAGCACCCTCCACTCAGGGGGCACTGAAGCTTTCTTT. This gives the protein CASTLHSGGTEAFF.

V is TRBV5-1 and J is TRBJ2-1; 8 positions match TRBD2. CDR1 is SGHRS and CDR2 is YFSETQ in the germline V gene. The J segment lost 7 bases and the V segment lost 6 bases, leaving 15 bases of the junction unmatched. This CDR3 has 16 amino acids. CDR3: CASTYQGRLASNEQFF. CDR3 sequence (DNA): TGCGCCAGCACCTACCAGGGAAGACTAGCGTCAAATGAGCAGTTCTTC.

This clone occurred once. This chain connects TRBV30 to TRBJ1-2; D is undetermined. In germline, CDR1 is GTSNPN, CDR2 SVGIG (reference sequence). This CDR3 is 11 amino acids long. V lost 4 bases and J 3 bases, leaving 6 bases between the germline ends. The CDR3 protein is CAWTRDYGYTF. DNA for the CDR3: TGTGCCTGGACTCGTGACTATGGCTACACCTTC.

The chain employs TRBV30 and TRBJ1-1; D is uncertain. V was clipped by 7 bases and J by 0 bases, with 12 bases between them. This CDR3 contains 13 residues. Germline loops: CDR1 GTSNPN, CDR2 SVGIG (reference sequence). DNA for the CDR3: TGTGCCTTGAAGACCCTCTTGAACACTGAAGCTTTCTTT. It codes for CALKTLLNTEAFF.

This chain links TRBV4-3 with TRBJ1-5; D possibly corresponds to TRBD1 (6 bases). Germline lookup yields CDR1 LGHNA and CDR2 YSLEER. Trimming shortened V by 0 bases and J by 0 bases, and 9 bases separated the two germline ends. This CDR3 spans 16 amino acids. The CDR3 nucleotides are TGCGCCAGCAGCCAAGATCCAGGGGTTAGCAATCAGCCCCAGCATTTT. This gives the protein CASSQDPGVSNQPQHF.

CDR3: CASSPGQTNTEAFF. The CDR3 DNA follows: TGTGCCAGCAGCCCCGGTCAGACGAACACTGAAGCTTTCTTT. The gene calls are TRBV7-9 and TRBJ1-1, with unresolved D. CDR1 is SEHNR, CDR2 FQNEAQ, per germline (reference sequence). The ends were cut back, 5 bases at V and 1 base at J, with 11 bases in the middle. The length of the CDR3 is 14 residues.

The chain recombines TRBV5-1 with TRBJ1-1; 12 bases agree with TRBD1. The length of the CDR3 is 15 residues. The germline V gene encodes CDR1 SGHRS and CDR2 YFSETQ. Trimming cost V 4 bases and J 7 bases; bases outside gene matches: 8. The CDR3 region is CASSRGTGGDVEAFF. CDR3 bases: TGCGCCAGCAGCCGAGGGACAGGGGGCGATGTTGAAGCTTTCTTT.

This clone was counted between two and nine times. The chain joins TRBV29-1 to TRBJ2-7; 7 bases agree with TRBD1. This CDR3 region has 13 residues. CDR1 and CDR2 from the germline V gene are SQVTM and ANQGSEA. Trimming removed 6 bases from V and 3 bases from J; junction bases left unmatched: 8. CDR3 nucleotide sequence: TGCAGCGTAGCCGGGACAGTGGGCTACGAGCAGTACTTC. Its protein is CSVAGTVGYEQYF.

The chain has TRBV19 and TRBJ2-1; D might be TRBD1 or TRBD2, each matching 6 bases. Germline V gives CDR1 LNHDA, CDR2 SQIVND (reference sequence). The germline V and J ends were trimmed by 10 bases and 10 bases, with 14 bases remaining between them. The length of the CDR3 is 11 residues. The CDR3 DNA reads TGTGCCATTTGGGGGGCAGGGGAGCAGTTCTTC. This codes for CAIWGAGEQFF.

The V and J genes are TRBV27 and TRBJ2-2, with TRBD2 matching over 12 bases. Per germline, CDR1 MNHEY and CDR2 SMNVEV (reference sequence). The CDR3 has 18 residues. V shed 5 bases, J shed 0 bases, and the junction held 7 bases outside the gene matches. In nucleotides, the CDR3 is TGTGCCAGCAGTCCGCCTAGCGGGAGGGCCCCGAACACCGGGGAGCTGTTTTTT. This sequence encodes CASSPPSGRAPNTGELFF.

The rearrangement links TRBV5-1 to TRBJ2-1; D not certain. The CDR3 has 13 residues. CDR1 is SGHRS and CDR2 is YFSETQ in the germline V gene. V lost 3 bases and J 0 bases, leaving 4 bases between the germline ends. The CDR3: CASSSSSYNEQFF. The CDR3 coding sequence is TGCGCCAGCAGCTCGAGCTCCTACAATGAGCAGTTCTTC.